This T cell receptor beta chain stems from a study of CD8+ T cells in alopecia areata. Whole-study findings and limits: Patients shared TCRs less clearly than mice did, possibly owing to HLA.

Details on this clone: Antigen unknown.

Sequencing templates came from extracted RNA that was reverse transcribed into cDNA. Using immunoSEQ multiplex PCR, the repertoire was profiled, and TCRdb retains in-frame clones only, with some absent. This table has 110,000 to 150,000 clones, roughly 64% appearing once. The J segment lost 1 base and the V segment lost 4 bases, leaving 6 bases of the junction unmatched. Germline V gene lookup returns CDR1 LGHNT and CDR2 FRNRAP. The CDR3 length is 15 residues. Sampling of alopecia areata patients yielded lesional scalp punch biopsies as well as peripheral blood. The sequence derives from a human donor with alopecia areata. The rearrangement joins TRBV12-5 to TRBJ2-5; 7 bases match TRBD1. This sample comprised CD4+ T cells sorted from blood, obtained at week 0. The CDR3 protein is CASGSSGTAQETQYF. CDR3 coding DNA: TGTGCTAGTGGTTCCTCCGGGACAGCCCAAGAGACCCAGTACTTC.